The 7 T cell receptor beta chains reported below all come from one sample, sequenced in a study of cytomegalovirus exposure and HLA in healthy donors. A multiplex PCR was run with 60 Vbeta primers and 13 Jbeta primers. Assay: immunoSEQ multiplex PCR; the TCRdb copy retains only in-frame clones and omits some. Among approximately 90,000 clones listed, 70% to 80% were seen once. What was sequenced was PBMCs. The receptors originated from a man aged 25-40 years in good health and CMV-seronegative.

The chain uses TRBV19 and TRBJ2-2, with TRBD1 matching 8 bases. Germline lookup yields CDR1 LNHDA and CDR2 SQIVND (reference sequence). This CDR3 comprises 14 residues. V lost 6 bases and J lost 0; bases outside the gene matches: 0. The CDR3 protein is CASRQGANTGELFF. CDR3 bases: TGTGCCAGTAGACAGGGGGCGAACACCGGGGAGCTGTTTTTT.

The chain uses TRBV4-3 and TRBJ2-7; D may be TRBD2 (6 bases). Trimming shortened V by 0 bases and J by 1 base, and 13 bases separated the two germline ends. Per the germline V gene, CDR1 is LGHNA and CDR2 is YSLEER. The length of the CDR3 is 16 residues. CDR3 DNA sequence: TGCGCCAGCAGCCAAGAGGTAGCGGAAACTTCCTACGAGCAGTACTTC. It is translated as CASSQEVAETSYEQYF.

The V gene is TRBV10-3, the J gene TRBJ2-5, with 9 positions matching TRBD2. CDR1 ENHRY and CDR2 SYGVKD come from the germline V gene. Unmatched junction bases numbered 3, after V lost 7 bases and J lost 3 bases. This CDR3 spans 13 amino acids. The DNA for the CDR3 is TGTGCCATCATGCCTAGCGGGGAAGAGACCCAGTACTTC. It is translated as CAIMPSGEETQYF.

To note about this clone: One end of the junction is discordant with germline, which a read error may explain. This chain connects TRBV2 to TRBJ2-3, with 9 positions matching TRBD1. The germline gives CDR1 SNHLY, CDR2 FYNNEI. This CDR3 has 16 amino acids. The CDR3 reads CAGSEFVRDRVDTQYF. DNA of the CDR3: TGTGCCGGCAGTGAATTCGTCCGGGACAGGGTAGATACGCAGTATTTT.

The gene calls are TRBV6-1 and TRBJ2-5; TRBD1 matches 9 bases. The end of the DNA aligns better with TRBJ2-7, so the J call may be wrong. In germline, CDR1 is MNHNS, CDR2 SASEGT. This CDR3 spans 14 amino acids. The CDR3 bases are TGTGCCAGCAGGGACAGGGGCCGTCTCTACGAGCAGTACTTC. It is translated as CASRDRGRLYEQYF.

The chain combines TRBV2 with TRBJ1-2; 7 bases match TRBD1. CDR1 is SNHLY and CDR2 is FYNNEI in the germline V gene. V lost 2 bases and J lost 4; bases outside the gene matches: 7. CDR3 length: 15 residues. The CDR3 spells CASSERDSKIYGYTF. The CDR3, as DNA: TGTGCCAGCAGTGAAAGGGACAGCAAAATCTATGGCTACACCTTC.

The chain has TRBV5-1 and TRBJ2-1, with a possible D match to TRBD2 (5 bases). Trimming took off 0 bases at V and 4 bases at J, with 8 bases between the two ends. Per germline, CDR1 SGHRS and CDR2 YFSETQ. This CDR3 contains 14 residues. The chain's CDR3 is CASSLGQRYNEQFF. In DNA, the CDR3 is TGCGCCAGCAGCTTGGGGCAGCGGTACAATGAGCAGTTCTTC.